Given below is one T cell receptor beta chain in context. Its target is unknown. This CDR3 has 15 residues. Germline lookup yields CDR1 SGDLS and CDR2 YYNGEE. This sample is drawn from a study of blood T cells in healthy people across ages. Study-level points and caveats: Whereas aged donors had fewer naive CD4+ cells, long-lived donors had more of them and higher diversity.

A second PCR, run for about 6 to 12 cycles, used a sample-barcoded 5' primer plus a J-beta primer mix. One entry per CDR3 protein results from TCRdb running MiXCR on the 5' RACE reads. The sample consists of about 930,000 distinct CDR3 sequences, about 28% of them appearing once. This sample also belongs to another study, concerning T cells of mothers and their children. From that second work: A primer called M1S, used in the second PCR, added sample barcodes and 2-4 random nucleotides. Overlap ran slightly, non-significantly higher for related than unrelated mother-child pairs. Evidence of persistent microchimeric T cell clones was absent.

The receptor was isolated from a woman in her thirties or forties in good health. Sequencing was carried out using blood. The chain combines TRBV9 with TRBJ2-1; 9 bases line up with TRBD1. The tail of the sequence fits TRBJ2-7 better, so the J call may be wrong. The CDR3 DNA is TGTGCCAGCAGCCGGGGGACAGGGAAGGAAAATGAGCAGTACTTC. Its translation: CASSRGTGKENEQYF.